One sample yielded the 3 T cell receptor beta chains listed below, sequenced in a study of early T cells in non-severe SARS-CoV-2 infection. TCRdb reanalysed the 5' RACE reads using MiXCR and keeps one entry per CDR3 protein. This table holds more than 20,000 distinct CDR3 sequences, about 4.2% found once. Sequencing was done on a sample of whole blood. The receptor set was obtained from an adult who was a healthcare worker with PCR-confirmed SARS-CoV-2 infection or an uninfected control (not recorded which).

This clonotype is judged medium-sized. The chain has TRBV28 and TRBJ1-2; 7 bases map to TRBD1. CDR1 MDHEN and CDR2 SYDVKM come from the germline V gene. There are 15 residues in the CDR3. Losses at the gene ends were 3 bases for V and 0 bases for J; bases not matched to a gene: 4. The chain's CDR3 is CASSLGQNANYGYTF. In DNA, the CDR3 is TGTGCCAGCAGTTTGGGACAGAACGCTAACTATGGCTACACCTTC.

This clonotype has at least ten counts. This sequence joins TRBV6-5 and TRBJ2-3; TRBD2 matches at 10 bases. This CDR3 has 18 amino acids. CDR1 MNHEY and CDR2 SVGAGI come from the germline V gene. With 0 bases clipped from V and 5 bases from J, the junction kept 11 bases outside the gene matches. CDR3 bases: TGTGCCAGCAGTTACTCGTTAGCGAGCGGGGGGGCCGGAGATACGCAGTATTTT. This sequence encodes CASSYSLASGGAGDTQYF.

This clonotype was observed at least ten times. J is TRBJ2-2 and V is TRBV28; D perhaps matches TRBD2 (6 bases). Germline CDR1 and CDR2: MDHEN and SYDVKM. The CDR3 runs to 14 residues. V was trimmed by 7 bases and J by 7 bases, leaving 16 bases between them. The CDR3 DNA is TGTGCCAGCACCGCGACTAGTATGGTCGGGGAGCTGTTTTTT. It specifies CASTATSMVGELFF.